This entry features one T cell receptor (beta chain) sequence. Since a much larger clone is just one base distant, this may be a read error. The sample comes from a study of low-dose radiotherapy and immunotherapy resistance in tumors. Documented time point: after trial treatment. Treatment: LDRT plus nivolumab, ipilimumab, low-dose cyclophosphamide and aspirin (RACIN trial). Per germline, CDR1 LGHNA and CDR2 YSLEER. CDR3 length: 14 amino acids. First-strand cDNA relied on TRAV- and TRBV-specific primers spanning alpha and beta chains. PCR amplification of the TCRs was performed with Phusion for 20 to 25 PCR cycles, and it relied on a constant-region primer together with a V-primer adapter. TCRdb recomputed calls from the reads with MiXCR, one row per CDR3 protein. The data contain some 94,000 distinct CDR3 sequences, around 20% of them seen just once; the ten biggest clones take up more than 10%.

Source: PBMCs, taken after low-dose radiotherapy plus immunotherapy. The clonotype comes from a female donor with ovarian cancer. The chain has TRBV4-3 and TRBJ2-5; D gene unclear. CDR3 sequence: CANSQELGPETQYF. The CDR3 DNA reads as TGCGCCAACAGCCAAGAATTGGGCCCAGAGACCCAGTACTTC.